The present entry profiles one TCR beta chain with its context. The antigen remains unidentified. These data come from a study of metastatic and nonmetastatic thyroid tumors. In the authors' methods: Across clinicopathological groups, CDR3 differences served as the basis for building a distant-metastasis classifier for papillary thyroid cancer. TCRdb re-called the PCR reads with MiXCR. The V and J calls follow TCRdb's processing rather than the paper's. The sample lists around 13,000 clones, about 22% occurring once. General study points: It was reportedly found that TCR beta diversity was significantly higher in malignant thyroid tumors than in benign nodules, a difference seen in both blood and tumor samples.

V shed 4 bases and J 3 bases; nucleotides not matched to a gene: 9. This CDR3 is built from 16 residues. The germline V gene has CDR1 MDHEN and CDR2 SYDVKM. Every patient was untreated before thyroid surgery. The chain combines TRBV28 with TRBJ2-3; 8 positions match TRBD1. The receptor comes from a female donor with papillary thyroid cancer or a benign thyroid nodule (not recorded which). Some clones in this sample may be carry-over from other donors' samples. The sequencing input was blood. In DNA form, the CDR3 reads TGTGCCAGCAGTTCCGACAGGGGACCCTATACAGATACGCAGTATTTT. Its protein product is CASSSDRGPYTDTQYF.